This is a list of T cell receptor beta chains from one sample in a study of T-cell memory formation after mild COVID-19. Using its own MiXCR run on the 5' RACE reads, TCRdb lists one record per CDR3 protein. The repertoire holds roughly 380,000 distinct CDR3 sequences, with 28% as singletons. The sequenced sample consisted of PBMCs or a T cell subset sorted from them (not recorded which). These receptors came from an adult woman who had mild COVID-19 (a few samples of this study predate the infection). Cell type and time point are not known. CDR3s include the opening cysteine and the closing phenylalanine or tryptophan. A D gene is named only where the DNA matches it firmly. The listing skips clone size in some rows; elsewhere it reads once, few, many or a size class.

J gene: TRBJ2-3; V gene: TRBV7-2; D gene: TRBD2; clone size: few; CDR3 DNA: TGTGCCAGCAGCGACGGACTAGTCGTAGATACGCAGTATTTT; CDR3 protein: CASSDGLVVDTQYF
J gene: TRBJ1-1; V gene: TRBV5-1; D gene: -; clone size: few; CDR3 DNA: TGCGCCAGCAGCTCCCACCTTTGGGAGGGCACTGAAGCTTTCTTT; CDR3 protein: CASSSHLWEGTEAFF
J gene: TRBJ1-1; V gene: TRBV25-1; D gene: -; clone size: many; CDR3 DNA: TGTGCCAGCGGAGGGACATCTTCGGGGGCTTTCTTT; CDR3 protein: CASGGTSSGAFF
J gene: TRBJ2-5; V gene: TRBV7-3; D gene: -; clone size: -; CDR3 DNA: TGTGCCAGCAGCTTAAATGGGGAGACCCAGTACTTC; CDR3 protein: CASSLNGETQYF
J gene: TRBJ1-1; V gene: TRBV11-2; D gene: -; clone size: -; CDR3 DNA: TGTGCCAGCAGTCTCACCAGGGTCCCTGAAGCTTTCTTT; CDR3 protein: CASSLTRVPEAFF
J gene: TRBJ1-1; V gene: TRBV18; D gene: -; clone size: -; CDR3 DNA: TGTGCCAGCTCACAAGGTGGACAGATGAACACTGAAGCTTTCTTT; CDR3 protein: CASSQGGQMNTEAFF
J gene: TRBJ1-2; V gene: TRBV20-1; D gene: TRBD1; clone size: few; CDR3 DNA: TGCAGTGCTCCAGACAGGGAAGGAGGCTACACCTTC; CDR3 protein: CSAPDREGGYTF
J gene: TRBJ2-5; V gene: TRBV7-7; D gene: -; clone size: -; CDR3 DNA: TGTGCCAGCAGCTTAGAATCAGCAGAGACCCAGTACTTC; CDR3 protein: CASSLESAETQYF
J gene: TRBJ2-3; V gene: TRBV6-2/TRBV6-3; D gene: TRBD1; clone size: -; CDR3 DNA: TGTGCCAGCAGTTACTCGGGACAGGCCCTACCCGGAGATACGCAGTATTTT; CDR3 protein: CASSYSGQALPGDTQYF
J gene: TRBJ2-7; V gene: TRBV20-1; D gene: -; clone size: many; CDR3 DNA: TGCAGTGCTAGAGAGGTAGCGGATCAATACGAGCAGTACTTC; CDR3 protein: CSAREVADQYEQYF
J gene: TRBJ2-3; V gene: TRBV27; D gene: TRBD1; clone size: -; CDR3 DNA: TGTGCCAGCAGAACAGGGGTCCCAGATACGCAGTATTTT; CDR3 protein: CASRTGVPDTQYF
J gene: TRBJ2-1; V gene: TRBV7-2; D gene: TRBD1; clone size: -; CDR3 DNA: TGTGCCAGCACCACGACAGGGCACTCCTACAATGAGCAGTTCTTC; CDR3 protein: CASTTTGHSYNEQFF
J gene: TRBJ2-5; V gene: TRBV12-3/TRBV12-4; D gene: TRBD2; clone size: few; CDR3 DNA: TGTGCCAGCAGTTTCTCGACTAGCGGGGGGGCCCAGTACTTC; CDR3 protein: CASSFSTSGGAQYF
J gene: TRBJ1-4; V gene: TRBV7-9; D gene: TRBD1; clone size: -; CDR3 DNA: TGTGCCAGCAGCTTAGTCGGGGACAGCTATGAAAAACTGTTTTTT; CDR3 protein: CASSLVGDSYEKLFF
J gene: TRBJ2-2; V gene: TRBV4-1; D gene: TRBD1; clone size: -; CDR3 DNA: TGCGCCAGCACTACCTTCCAGGGGGCCGGGGAGCTGTTTTTT; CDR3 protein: CASTTFQGAGELFF
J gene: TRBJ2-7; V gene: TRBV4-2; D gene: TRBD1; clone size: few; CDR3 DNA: TGTGCCAGCAGCCGATATTATACCGGGACAGGGTTCCACGAGCAGTACTTC; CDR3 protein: CASSRYYTGTGFHEQYF
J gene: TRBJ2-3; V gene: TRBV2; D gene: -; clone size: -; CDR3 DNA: TGTGCCAGCAGTGAGCGCAGTGGCACAGATACGCAGTATTTT; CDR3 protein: CASSERSGTDTQYF
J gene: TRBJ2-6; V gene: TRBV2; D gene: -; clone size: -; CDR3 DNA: TGTGCCAGCAGTGAAGGACAGGCGGACTACGCTGGGGCCAACGTCCTGACTTTC; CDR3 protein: CASSEGQADYAGANVLTF
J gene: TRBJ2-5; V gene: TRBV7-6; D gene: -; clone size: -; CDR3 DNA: TGTGCCAGCGCAGCGGACCAAGAGACCCAGTACTTC; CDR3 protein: CASAADQETQYF
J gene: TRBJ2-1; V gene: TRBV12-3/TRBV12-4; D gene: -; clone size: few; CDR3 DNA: TGTGCCAGCAGTCCGGGGACGATTGGGGAAAATGAGCAGTTCTTC; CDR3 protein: CASSPGTIGENEQFF
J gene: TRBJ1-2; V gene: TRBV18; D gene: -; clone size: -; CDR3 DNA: TGTGCCAGCTCACCAGACCGGGACACCCTTAACTATGGCTACACCTTC; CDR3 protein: CASSPDRDTLNYGYTF
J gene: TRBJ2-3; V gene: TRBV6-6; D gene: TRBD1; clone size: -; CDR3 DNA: TGTGCCAGCAGTTACGGTTTTTTCGGGACAGGGGAGACAGATACGCAGTATTTT; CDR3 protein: CASSYGFFGTGETDTQYF
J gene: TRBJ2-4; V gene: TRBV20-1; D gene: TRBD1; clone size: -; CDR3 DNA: TGCAGTGCGAATGGACAGGGGAGAAACATTCAGTACTTC; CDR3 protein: CSANGQGRNIQYF
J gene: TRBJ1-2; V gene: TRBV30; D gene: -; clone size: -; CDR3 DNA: TGTGCCTGGAGCCAACACCTCAGGGGACGGGACTATGGCTACACCTTC; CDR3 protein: CAWSQHLRGRDYGYTF
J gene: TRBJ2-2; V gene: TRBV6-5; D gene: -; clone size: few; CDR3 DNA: TGTGCCAGCCACCCTGGGACATTCAACACCGGGGAGCTGTTTTTT; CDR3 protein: CASHPGTFNTGELFF
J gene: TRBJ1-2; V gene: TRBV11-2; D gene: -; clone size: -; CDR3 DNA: TGTGCCAGCAGCTTAGAGGCCAGGGTAATGGAGAACTATGGCTACACCTTC; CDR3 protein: CASSLEARVMENYGYTF
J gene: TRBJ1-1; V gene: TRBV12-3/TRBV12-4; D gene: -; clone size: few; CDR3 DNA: TGTGCCAGCAGTTTATATTGGACAGCTGAAGCTTTCTTT; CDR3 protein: CASSLYWTAEAFF
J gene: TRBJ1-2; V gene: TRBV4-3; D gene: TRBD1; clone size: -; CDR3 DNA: TGCGCCAGCAGCCACCTATCCGCCGGACAGGGCATACGTGGCTACACCTTC; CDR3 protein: CASSHLSAGQGIRGYTF
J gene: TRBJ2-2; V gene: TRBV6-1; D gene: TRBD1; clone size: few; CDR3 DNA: TGTGCCAGCAATGAGGGACAGGGGAGGACCGGGGAGCTGTTTTTT; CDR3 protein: CASNEGQGRTGELFF
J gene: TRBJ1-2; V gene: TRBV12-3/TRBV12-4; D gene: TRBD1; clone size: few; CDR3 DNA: TGTGCCAGCAGTTTAGCGCAGGGGGCCCTGTATGGCTACACCTTC; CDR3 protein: CASSLAQGALYGYTF
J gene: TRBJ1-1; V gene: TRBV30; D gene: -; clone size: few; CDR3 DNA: TGTGCCTGGAGCTCGTTGGATGAAGCTTTCTTT; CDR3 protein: CAWSSLDEAFF
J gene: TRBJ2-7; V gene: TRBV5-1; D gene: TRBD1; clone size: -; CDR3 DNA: TGCGCCAGCAGCTTCGCAGGGGGCTACGAGCAGTACTTC; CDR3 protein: CASSFAGGYEQYF
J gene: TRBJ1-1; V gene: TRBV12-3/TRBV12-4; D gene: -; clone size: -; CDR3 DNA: TGTGCCAGCAGCCAAGTCATTCCTGGGGACACTGAAGCTTTCTTT; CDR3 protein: CASSQVIPGDTEAFF
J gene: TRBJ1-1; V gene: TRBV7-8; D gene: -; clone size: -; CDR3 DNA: TGTGCCAGCGTCCCAGAGCGATGGAACACTGAAGCTTTCTTT; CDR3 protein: CASVPERWNTEAFF
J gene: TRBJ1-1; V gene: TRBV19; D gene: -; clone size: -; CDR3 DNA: TGTGCCAGTAGTAGAAGGGAGGGATGGACTGAAGCTTTCTTT; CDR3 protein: CASSRREGWTEAFF
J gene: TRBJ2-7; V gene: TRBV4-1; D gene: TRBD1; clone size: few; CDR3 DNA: TGCGCCAGCAGCCTTGGACAGGGGACAAACGAGCAGTACTTC; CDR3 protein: CASSLGQGTNEQYF
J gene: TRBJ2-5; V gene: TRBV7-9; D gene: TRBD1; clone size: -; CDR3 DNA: TGTGCCAGCAGCCTCGTAGGCGGGACAGGGCGAGAGACCCAGTACTTC; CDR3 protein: CASSLVGGTGRETQYF
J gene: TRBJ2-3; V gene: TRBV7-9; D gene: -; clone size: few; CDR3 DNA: TGTGTCAGCAGCTTAGTAGCCGGGAAGGATACGCAGTATTTT; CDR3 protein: CVSSLVAGKDTQYF
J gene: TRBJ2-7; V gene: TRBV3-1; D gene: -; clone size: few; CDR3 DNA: TGTGCCAGCAGCCAAATCAGCGGGCGATCCTACGAGCAGTACTTC; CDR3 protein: CASSQISGRSYEQYF